These 15 T cell receptor beta chains came from one sample sequenced in a study of metastatic and nonmetastatic thyroid tumors. Through MiXCR, TCRdb re-clonotyped the PCR reads. The sample lists 70,000 or so clones, more than 13% occurring once. Every patient was untreated before thyroid surgery. The sample was blood. The receptors shown here come from a male donor with papillary thyroid cancer or a benign thyroid nodule (not recorded which). Some clones in this sample may be carry-over from other donors' samples.

This clone was counted a few times. This may come from a read error, since a much larger clone is one base off. Because the CDR3 is missing its conserved closing phenylalanine or tryptophan, this is likely a read error. The gene calls are TRBV18 and TRBJ2-7; no reliable D call. V lost 3 bases, J lost 1 base, and 4 bases lay in between. Germline CDR1 and CDR2: KGHSH and LQKENI. The CDR3 contains 12 residues. The CDR3 nucleotides read TGTGCCAGCTCACCCGGATCCTACGAGCAGTACCTC. Amino acids: CASSPGSYEQYL.

The chain combines TRBV12-3 or TRBV12-4 with TRBJ2-3, with D tentatively TRBD2 (5 bases). V lost 1 base to trimming and J lost 4 bases, with 15 bases between them. This CDR3 comprises 16 residues. Here the CDR3 reads CASSLGWAPGSDTQYF. The CDR3 DNA follows: TGTGCCAGCAGTTTAGGGTGGGCCCCGGGGTCAGATACGCAGTATTTT.

The table lists this clone with many counts. The chain recombines TRBV7-2 with TRBJ1-2, with no clear D. The V and J ends lost 2 bases and 4 bases respectively, with 11 bases between them. Germline V gene sequence: CDR1 SGHTA, CDR2 FQGNSA. There are 14 residues in the CDR3. The CDR3 bases are TGTGCCAGCAGCTTAACGGGAGTCCTCTATGGCTACACCTTC. It specifies CASSLTGVLYGYTF.

Many counts were recorded for this clone. This chain connects TRBV9 to TRBJ1-2, with no clear D. Germline lookup yields CDR1 SGDLS and CDR2 YYNGEE. V shed 0 bases and J shed 2 bases, with 5 bases lying between them. The length of the CDR3 is 13 residues. In nucleotides, the CDR3 is TGTGCCAGCAGCGTAGATGAGAACTATGGCTACACCTTC. It codes for CASSVDENYGYTF.

This clone was recorded many times. This chain uses TRBV20-1 with TRBJ2-3, with D uncertain. V gave up 8 bases and J gave up 3 bases, with 15 bases separating them. Germline CDR1 and CDR2: DFQATT and SNEGSKA (reference sequence). The CDR3 loop spans 13 amino acids. DNA of the CDR3: TGCAGTCTGGGGAAAGTGAGTACAGATACGCAGTATTTT. Translation gives CSLGKVSTDTQYF.

The table lists this clone with many counts. The rearrangement uses TRBV5-6 and TRBJ1-6, with 8 bases fitting TRBD1. J lost 9 bases, V lost 3 bases, and 5 bases had no gene match. This CDR3 has 14 amino acids. The germline gives CDR1 SGHDT, CDR2 YYEEEE. CDR3 protein: CASSSGQGSSPLHF. In nucleotides, the CDR3 is TGTGCCAGCAGCTCCGGACAGGGTAGTTCACCCCTCCACTTT.

This clone was seen many times. This chain uses TRBV7-2 with TRBJ2-3; D gene uncertain. There are 13 residues in the CDR3. CDR1 is SGHTA and CDR2 is FQGNSA in the germline V gene. With 8 bases removed from V and 3 bases from J, the gap between germline ends came to 12 bases. CDR3 sequence reads: CASREARTDTQYF. DNA of the CDR3: TGTGCCAGCCGCGAGGCACGGACAGATACGCAGTATTTT.

Comment on this clone: This may be a read error: a much more frequent sequence differs by one nucleotide. The chain carries TRBV20-1 and TRBJ2-1, with D possibly TRBD2 on 5 matching bases. The CDR3 runs to 14 residues. V shed 4 bases and J shed 1 base, with 11 bases lying between them. Looked up from germline, CDR1 is DFQATT and CDR2 is SNEGSKA (reference sequence). The CDR3 here is CSAIGSRSYNEQFF. DNA of the CDR3: TGCAGTGCTATTGGGAGTAGGTCCTACAATGAGCAGTTCTTC.

This clone was found many times. This chain connects TRBV7-6 to TRBJ1-6; D is perhaps TRBD1 (5 bases). The CDR3 sequence is 14 residues long. V was shortened by 1 base and J by 9 bases, with 10 bases between the two germline ends. Germline assignment: CDR1 SGHVS and CDR2 FNYEAQ. The CDR3 nucleotides are TGTGCCAGCAGCTTAGGGGGCAGCGGTTCACCCCTCCACTTT. Its translation: CASSLGGSGSPLHF.

Only a few counts were recorded for this clone. The chain employs TRBV10-3 and TRBJ1-2; D remains ambiguous. Trimming removed 4 bases at V and 2 bases at J, with 14 bases between. This CDR3 contains 15 residues. Per germline, CDR1 ENHRY and CDR2 SYGVKD. CDR3 sequence: CAISGSGVRNYGYTF. In DNA form, the CDR3 reads TGTGCCATCAGTGGGTCGGGCGTGAGGAACTATGGCTACACCTTC.

The chain has TRBV4-3 and TRBJ1-1; D is unresolved. The CDR3 is 13 residues long. Trimming stripped 0 bases from V and 5 bases from J, with 7 bases between. Germline loops: CDR1 LGHNA, CDR2 YSLEER. CDR3 sequence: CASSQDLVTEAFF. In DNA, the CDR3 is TGCGCCAGCAGCCAAGATTTGGTAACTGAAGCTTTCTTT.

This clone occurred many times. The chain has TRBV30 and TRBJ1-2, with 7 bases identical to TRBD1. Trimming cost V 2 bases and J 4 bases; bases outside gene matches: 1. Germline lookup yields CDR1 GTSNPN and CDR2 SVGIG (reference sequence). The CDR3 is made up of 12 amino acids. The CDR3 sequence is CAWSQGGYGYTF. CDR3 DNA sequence: TGTGCCTGGAGTCAGGGGGGCTATGGCTACACCTTC.

The table lists this clone with many counts. The V and J genes are TRBV11-2 and TRBJ1-1; D gene ambiguous. The CDR3 has 11 amino acids. Germline assignment: CDR1 SGHAT and CDR2 FQNNGV. Between the trimmed V and J ends, which lost 6 bases and 6 bases, there was a span of 8 bases. The CDR3 DNA reads as TGTGCCAGCAGTCAGTATGCTGAAGCTTTCTTT. Protein sequence: CASSQYAEAFF.

To note about this clone: Mismatch with germline at one junction end may stem from a read error. V and J are TRBV10-3 and TRBJ1-5; tentatively, D is TRBD1 (6 bases). Germline V gene sequence: CDR1 ENHRY, CDR2 SYGVKD. The CDR3 spans 13 residues. The CDR3 nucleotides are TGTGCCATCAGTCCAGGGGACAATCATCCCCAGCATTTT. It translates to CAISPGDNHPQHF.

This clone was detected many times. Other DNA sequences within the sample encode an identical CDR3. The chain employs TRBV30 and TRBJ1-4, with 7 bases that match TRBD1. The CDR3 has 14 residues. Looked up from germline, CDR1 is GTSNPN and CDR2 is SVGIG (reference sequence). After removal of 3 bases from V and 5 bases from J, the junction contained 6 bases not matched to a gene. The CDR3 sequence: CAWRRTGLNEKLFF. The DNA for the CDR3 is TGTGCCTGGAGACGGACAGGCCTAAATGAAAAACTGTTTTTT.